The next 7 T cell receptor beta chains were all read from a single sample in a study of PD-L1 blockade in urothelial cancer (dated by TCRdb to about 2017). Library creation used the immunoSEQ multiplex PCR assay. TCRdb retrieved this table from immuneACCESS and kept in-frame rearrangements only. Not all clones are present; in checked studies, unresolved V genes account for under half, and no reason is known for the remainder. The table for this sample lists about 80,000 clones; roughly 87% of them were counted only once. Of the sample, roughly 5.2% is held by the ten largest clones. The sample here was PBMCs, taken around atezolizumab (anti-PD-L1) treatment. These receptors all come from a woman between 65 and 79 years old with urothelial cancer.

The genes are TRBV29-1 and TRBJ1-2, with 9 bases identical to TRBD1. The germline CDR1 and CDR2 sequences are SQVTM and ANQGSEA. This CDR3 has 12 amino acids. J gave up 3 bases and V 4 bases, and 0 bases lay outside the gene matches. The CDR3: CSVGQGDYGYTF. In DNA, the CDR3 is TGCAGCGTTGGACAGGGGGACTATGGCTACACCTTC.

This chain's CDR3 is CTSIGQGSNQPQHF. For the CDR3, the DNA is TGCACCAGCATCGGACAGGGTAGCAATCAGCCCCAGCATTTT. The rearrangement uses TRBV1 and TRBJ1-5; the table's TRBD1 call for D was not verified on the DNA. TRBV1 is a recognized pseudogene. This CDR3 comprises 14 residues.

In its sample, this clone was seen once. V gene TRBV6-6 combines with J gene TRBJ2-7; TRBD1 aligns across 9 bases. V was pared by 2 bases and J by 4 bases, with 6 bases of the junction left unmatched. The CDR3 sequence is 15 residues long. Germline V gives CDR1 MNHNY, CDR2 SVGAGI (reference sequence). The DNA for the CDR3 is TGTGCCAGCAGTTACAATCCGGGACAGGGTTACGAGCAGTACTTC. Translation gives CASSYNPGQGYEQYF.

This sequence joins TRBV9 and TRBJ2-5, with 7 bases aligning to TRBD1. CDR1 and CDR2 from the germline V gene are SGDLS and YYNGEE. The V and J ends lost 0 bases and 3 bases, in that order; junction bases with no gene match: 2. The CDR3 consists of 14 residues. The chain's CDR3 is CASSVGGTEETQYF. The CDR3 nucleotides are TGTGCCAGCAGCGTAGGAGGGACAGAAGAGACCCAGTACTTC.

In regard to this clone: An end of the junction differs from the germline gene, which may be a read error. The chain has TRBV19 and TRBJ2-3; the match to TRBD2 covers 9 bases. The CDR3 is 13 amino acids. Germline V gives CDR1 LNHDA, CDR2 SQIVND (reference sequence). CDR3 bases: TGTGCCAGTAGTATCCCTCTCGGGACTAGCCTACATTTT. It translates to CASSIPLGTSLHF.

The CDR3 DNA reads TGTGCCAGTAGTACCGGGACAGGGGCGGTCGAGCAGTACTTC. Translation gives CASSTGTGAVEQYF. The chain combines TRBV19 with TRBJ2-7; 10 nucleotides match TRBD1. The V gene's germline CDR1 is LNHDA and CDR2 SQIVND (reference sequence). This CDR3 comprises 14 residues. Unmatched junction bases numbered 6, after V lost 4 bases and J lost 6 bases.

The rearrangement uses TRBV27 and TRBJ1-2, with 7 bases lining up with TRBD1. Germline assignment: CDR1 MNHEY and CDR2 SMNVEV (reference sequence). This CDR3 is built from 17 residues. V shed 5 bases and J 0 bases; nucleotides not matched to a gene: 12. CDR3 residues: CASSLRPRTGTNYGYTF. CDR3 nucleotides: TGTGCCAGCAGTCTAAGACCTCGGACAGGCACTAACTATGGCTACACCTTC.